The rows below give T cell receptor beta chains drawn from one sample of a study of T cells after posttransplantation cyclophosphamide. Only in-frame clones appear in the TCRdb table, and some are missing; sequencing was by immunoSEQ multiplex PCR. This sample comprises over 25,000 clones, none seen once only. Sequenced: PBMCs. The source of these receptors is a man in his forties or fifties in good health, CMV-negative, and a related stem cell transplant donor. Each CDR3 is given with its conserved first and last residue. The order of the fields is V gene, clone size, D gene, J gene, CDR3 protein, CDR3 DNA. D genes are given only for firm matches. Clone size is given for some rows only: seen once, a few or many times, or a class if the clone is expanded.

TRBV5-1	many	.	TRBJ2-5	CASSPRAWETQYF	TGCGCCAGCAGCCCTCGCGCGTGGGAGACCCAGTACTTC
TRBV9	many	.	TRBJ1-1	CASSVVKEGNTEAFF	TGTGCCAGCAGCGTAGTAAAAGAGGGGAACACTGAAGCTTTCTTT
TRBV9	many	.	TRBJ2-2	CASTTSRGPRGTGELFF	TGTGCCAGCACCACAAGTCGGGGTCCTCGGGGCACCGGGGAGCTGTTTTTT
TRBV21-1	many	.	TRBJ1-1	CASTHRGLRTEAFF	TGTGCCAGCACCCACAGGGGGCTCAGAACTGAAGCTTTCTTT
TRBV28	many	TRBD1	TRBJ1-4	CASSLADRANEKLFF	TGTGCCAGCAGCCTCGCGGACAGGGCGAATGAAAAACTGTTTTTT
TRBV7-9	many	TRBD1	TRBJ2-2	CASSRQGGGTGELFF	TGTGCCAGCAGCCGACAGGGGGGGGGCACCGGGGAGCTGTTTTTT
TRBV5-1	many	.	TRBJ2-3	CASSEGEITDTQYF	TGCGCCAGCAGCGAGGGGGAGATCACAGATACGCAGTATTTT
TRBV5-1	many	TRBD2	TRBJ2-1	CASSWGGRALDYNEQFF	TGCGCCAGCAGCTGGGGCGGGAGGGCCCTAGATTACAATGAGCAGTTCTTC
TRBV6-5	many	.	TRBJ2-3	CASSYYGRGTDTQYF	TGTGCCAGCAGTTACTACGGGAGAGGGACAGATACGCAGTATTTT
TRBV5-6	many	.	TRBJ2-7	CASSYNRDEQYF	TGTGCCAGCAGCTATAACAGGGACGAGCAGTACTTC
TRBV5-4	many	.	TRBJ1-1	CASSAVGLRVNTEAFF	TGTGCCAGCAGCGCGGTTGGTCTCAGGGTGAACACTGAAGCTTTCTTT
TRBV28	many	TRBD2	TRBJ2-1	CASSKAGYPLYNEQFF	TGTGCCAGCAGTAAAGCGGGGTACCCTCTCTACAATGAGCAGTTCTTC
TRBV10-3	many	TRBD2	TRBJ2-3	CAIRSGVSTDTQYF	TGTGCCATCAGGAGCGGGGTGAGCACAGATACGCAGTATTTT
TRBV5-6	many	TRBD1	TRBJ2-7	CASSPGQQIDEQYF	TGTGCCAGCAGCCCGGGACAGCAAATCGACGAGCAGTACTTC
TRBV10-3	many	.	TRBJ2-7	CAISERGALYEQYF	TGTGCCATCAGTGAGCGGGGGGCCTTATACGAGCAGTACTTC
TRBV27	many	.	TRBJ1-4	CASGWGGASTNEKLFF	TGTGCCAGTGGGTGGGGTGGGGCCTCAACTAATGAAAAACTGTTTTTT
TRBV6-1	many	.	TRBJ2-3	CASSDPRSSTDTQYF	TGTGCCAGCAGTGATCCCAGATCTAGCACAGATACGCAGTATTTT
TRBV7-9	many	.	TRBJ1-1	CASSLGTTEAFF	TGTGCCAGCAGCTTAGGGACAACTGAAGCTTTCTTT
TRBV11-2	.	TRBD2	TRBJ2-5	CASSSRGTGGPKTQYF	TGTGCCAGCAGCTCTAGGGGGACGGGAGGGCCGAAGACCCAGTACTTC
TRBV9	.	TRBD2	TRBJ2-3	CASNPGGSSTDTQYF	TGTGCCAGCAACCCGGGGGGGAGCTCCACAGATACGCAATATTTT
TRBV2	many	.	TRBJ1-4	CASLNEKLFF	TGTGCCAGCCTTAATGAAAAACTGTTTTTT
TRBV18	many	TRBD1	TRBJ2-2	CASSQGQANTGELFF	TGTGCCAGCTCACAGGGACAGGCGAACACCGGGGAGCTGTTTTTT
TRBV7-9	many	TRBD1	TRBJ1-3	CASSSGDRAGNTIYF	TGTGCCAGCAGCTCCGGGGACAGGGCTGGAAACACCATATATTTT
TRBV18	many	TRBD2	TRBJ2-3	CASSPLSGSDTQYF	TGTGCCAGCTCACCACTTAGCGGGAGCGATACGCAGTATTTT
TRBV4-2	many	.	TRBJ2-7	CASSQGLTFYEQYF	TGTGCCAGCAGCCAAGGCTTGACTTTCTACGAGCAGTACTTC